The 5 T cell receptor beta chains reported below all come from one sample, sequenced in a study of siplizumab effects on memory and regulatory T cells. TCRdb's copy holds only in-frame clones and misses some; the assay was immunoSEQ multiplex PCR. There are around 87,000 clones in the sample; about 90% occur only once, and roughly 15% lies in the top ten. The sample consisted of CD4+ T cells sorted from blood. All receptors derive from a human donor in good health.

The chain carries TRBV7-9 and TRBJ1-4; 7 bases are a match to TRBD1. CDR1 SEHNR and CDR2 FQNEAQ come from the germline V gene (reference sequence). This CDR3 is 13 amino acids long. Trimming at V came to 5 bases and at J to 8 bases, leaving 5 bases not matched to a gene. The CDR3 DNA reads as TGTGCCAGCAGCGTGCGACAGGGCGAAAAACTGTTTTTT. It codes for CASSVRQGEKLFF.

This clone is a singleton in its sample. This sequence joins TRBV7-3 and TRBJ1-5; possibly TRBD1 for D (6 bases). The CDR3 contains 13 residues. The V end lost 8 bases, the J end lost 5 bases, and 13 bases lay between the germline ends. CDR1 and CDR2 (germline): SGHTA, FQGTGA. The CDR3 loop reads CASSQGNDQPQHF. The DNA for the CDR3 is TGTGCCAGCTCACAGGGTAACGATCAGCCCCAGCATTTT.

The chain employs TRBV5-1 and TRBJ2-5; TRBD2 is a possible D gene (6 bases). Germline CDR1 SGHRS, CDR2 YFSETQ. The CDR3 totals 13 residues. Trimming removed 4 bases from V and 7 bases from J, with 14 bases in between. CDR3 sequence (DNA): TGCGCCAGCAGCATGACTAGTTTCGGGACCCAGTACTTC. Protein: CASSMTSFGTQYF.

V and J are TRBV18 and TRBJ1-2, with D maybe TRBD1 (6 bases). Germline V lookup: CDR1 KGHSH, CDR2 LQKENI. Trimming cost V 2 bases and J 2 bases, with 18 bases left between them. The CDR3 extends over 17 amino acids. The CDR3 sequence is CASSPVGPGGVNYGYTF. The DNA of the CDR3 is TGTGCCAGCTCACCAGTCGGCCCGGGGGGCGTGAACTATGGCTACACCTTC.

The chain has TRBV19 and TRBJ2-7; 11 nucleotides align to TRBD2. CDR1 and CDR2 from the germline V gene are LNHDA and SQIVND (reference sequence). Trimming removed 0 bases from V and 5 bases from J; junction bases left unmatched: 9. This CDR3 contains 17 residues. The CDR3 bases are TGTGCCAGTAGTATAGAAGGGACTAGCGGACTCCGGAACGAGCAGTACTTC. As protein: CASSIEGTSGLRNEQYF.